Following are 23 T cell receptor beta chains from one sample sequenced in a study of spatial heterogeneity in lung cancer. TCRdb called the 5' RACE reads again in MiXCR, with one record for every CDR3 protein. The profile shows about 13,000 distinct CDR3 sequences, about 5.6% of them singletons. The time point here: sample taken at primary tumor resection. Sequencing covered unsorted whole RNA taken from tumor, nontumor lung or frozen PBMC. The specimen was lung tumor tissue, collected at surgery. The receptors come from a human donor with early-stage non-small cell lung cancer.

For this clonotype: This beta chain is an off-target read within a library intended for alpha chains, so its frequency means little. The chain uses TRBV5-6 and TRBJ1-2; D might be TRBD1 (6 bases). CDR1 and CDR2 (germline): SGHDT, YYEEEE. V lost 3 bases to trimming and J lost 0 bases, with 12 bases between them. This CDR3 has 15 amino acids. Written as DNA, the CDR3 is TGTGCCAGCAGCTCCCTGGACAGAGCTAACTATGGCTACACCTTC. The encoded protein is CASSSLDRANYGYTF.

Sample share makes this clonotype large (0.1 to 1%). Being off target in a library aimed at alpha chains, this beta chain has a size of little meaning. This chain links TRBV5-6 with TRBJ2-1; the D gene is possibly TRBD2 (5 bases). This CDR3 is built from 14 residues. Between the trimmed V and J ends, which lost 0 bases and 5 bases, there was a span of 9 bases. Per the germline V gene, CDR1 is SGHDT and CDR2 is YYEEEE. DNA for the CDR3: TGTGCCAGCAGCTTGGGGCACGGGGACAATGAGCAGTTCTTC. Amino acid sequence: CASSLGHGDNEQFF.

This clonotype has at least ten counts. The library was built for alpha chains, so this beta chain is an off-target read and its size means little. The chain carries TRBV29-1 and TRBJ2-5; 10 nucleotides match TRBD2. The CDR3 has 16 residues. The germline V gene encodes CDR1 SQVTM and CDR2 ANQGSEA. Trimming at V came to 0 bases and at J to 4 bases, leaving 8 bases not matched to a gene. The CDR3 sequence is CSVEDRSGGARETQYF. DNA of the CDR3: TGCAGCGTTGAAGATCGGAGCGGGGGGGCCCGAGAGACCCAGTACTTC.

This clonotype has a count of ten or more. This beta chain was picked up by a library intended for alpha chains and is off target, so its count carries little meaning. This chain uses TRBV18 with TRBJ1-6; TRBD1 aligns across 7 bases. The CDR3 totals 15 residues. The J segment lost 8 bases and the V segment lost 3 bases, leaving 7 bases of the junction unmatched. The germline V gene encodes CDR1 KGHSH and CDR2 LQKENI. CDR3: CASSPRDSSDSPLHF. Written as DNA, the CDR3 is TGTGCCAGCTCACCCCGGGACAGTTCGGATTCACCCCTCCACTTT.

This clonotype was recorded many times. The size of this beta chain means little, since it is a stray read in a library made for alpha chains. V usage is TRBV4-3 and J usage is TRBJ1-1; possibly TRBD1 for D (5 bases). The CDR3 extends over 15 amino acids. Trimming cost V 0 bases and J 1 base, with 9 bases left between them. Germline CDR1 is LGHNA and CDR2 is YSLEER. CDR3 in amino acids: CASSQDSGGNTEAFF. The CDR3 region has the DNA TGCGCCAGCAGCCAAGACAGTGGGGGGAACACTGAAGCTTTCTTT.

This clonotype was observed a handful of times. Since it is a stray read in a library aimed at alpha chains, this beta chain has a size that is not meaningful. This chain connects TRBV20-1 to TRBJ2-5; tentatively, D is TRBD2 (5 bases). This CDR3 is 12 amino acids long. V lost 4 bases and J lost 5, with 11 bases in between. Germline V CDR1 and CDR2: DFQATT, SNEGSKA (reference sequence). CDR3 nucleotides: TGCAGTGCTAATTCTGGGAGCGAGACCCAGTACTTC. Its translation is CSANSGSETQYF.

This clonotype was found many times. In a library made to pick up alpha chains, this beta chain is a stray read with a size that means little. The rearrangement links TRBV6-1 to TRBJ2-5; a weak D match, TRBD2 (6 bases). Germline lookup yields CDR1 MNHNS and CDR2 SASEGT. V lost 4 bases, J lost 0 bases, and 12 bases lay in between. CDR3 length: 15 amino acids. The CDR3 DNA sequence: TGTGCCAGCAGTGGGACTATGACTTACCAAGAGACCCAGTACTTC. Protein sequence: CASSGTMTYQETQYF.

This clonotype has at least ten counts. This beta chain came through as a stray read in a library set up for alpha chains, and its size says little. This rearrangement joins TRBV5-1 to TRBJ2-7; 7 bases are a match to TRBD2. This CDR3 has 14 amino acids. Germline CDR1 SGHRS, CDR2 YFSETQ. With 2 bases clipped from V and 5 bases from J, the junction kept 7 bases outside the gene matches. The CDR3 DNA is TGCGCCAGCAGCTTTTTGGGAGGGTCCCACGAGCAGTACTTC. Amino acid sequence: CASSFLGGSHEQYF.

This clonotype was picked up many times. The library was designed around alpha chains, so this beta chain is a stray read whose abundance carries little weight. The J gene is TRBJ1-2, the V gene TRBV6-1, with 9 bases identical to TRBD1. V was clipped by 0 bases and J by 5 bases; unmatched bases: 4. This CDR3 spans 15 amino acids. Germline V gene sequence: CDR1 MNHNS, CDR2 SASEGT. CDR3 residues: CASSEAWGQGYGYTF. CDR3 DNA: TGTGCCAGCAGTGAAGCCTGGGGACAGGGTTATGGCTACACCTTC.

This clonotype has ten or more counts. Found in a library prepared for alpha chains, this beta chain is an off-target read, and its abundance has little meaning. The genes are TRBV20-1 and TRBJ2-2; TRBD2 is a possible D gene (6 bases). Deletions cut 3 bases from V and 1 base from J, with 12 bases between. This CDR3 region has 15 residues. Germline CDR1 and CDR2: DFQATT and SNEGSKA (reference sequence). The CDR3 loop reads CSASPSGWNTGELFF. CDR3 coding DNA: TGCAGTGCTAGCCCGAGCGGGTGGAACACCGGGGAGCTGTTTTTT.

This clonotype has a count of ten or more. Because the library targeted alpha chains, this beta chain is an off-target read whose size means little. This chain uses TRBV12-3 or TRBV12-4 with TRBJ1-5; tentative D call: TRBD1 (5 bases). V gave up 6 bases and J gave up 3 bases, with 9 bases separating them. This CDR3 contains 13 residues. CDR3 region: CASREQDNQPQHF. CDR3 DNA sequence: TGTGCCAGCAGGGAACAGGACAATCAGCCCCAGCATTTT.

There are many counts of this clonotype. Little can be read into the size of this beta chain, an off-target read in a library designed for alpha chains. This chain links TRBV4-3 with TRBJ1-4, with D unclear. Germline CDR1 and CDR2: LGHNA and YSLEER. This CDR3 contains 15 residues. Trimming left V 4 bases short and J 4 bases short, with 13 bases between. Here the CDR3 DNA reads TGCGCCAGCAGCCCAAGGGCGGCTGTTAATGAAAAACTGTTTTTT. Amino acid sequence: CASSPRAAVNEKLFF.

By share of the sample, this clonotype is medium-sized. This beta chain slipped into a library made for alpha chains as a stray read, so its size is not meaningful. V gene TRBV6-6 combines with J gene TRBJ1-4; D unclear. Germline V lookup: CDR1 MNHNY, CDR2 SVGAGI (reference sequence). The CDR3 consists of 13 residues. V lost 1 base, J lost 5 bases, and 5 bases lay in between. CDR3 loop: CASSYWENEKLFF. For the CDR3, the DNA is TGTGCCAGCAGTTACTGGGAGAATGAAAAACTGTTTTTT.

At least ten counts were recorded for this clonotype. The library was designed around alpha chains, so this beta chain is a stray read whose abundance carries little weight. The CDR3 DNA sequence: TGTGCCACCAGCAGAGTTCCCCTGTCCAAAGCGGGAGATCAAAACATTCAGTACTTC. It translates to CATSRVPLSKAGDQNIQYF. This chain connects TRBV15 to TRBJ2-4; 8 nucleotides match TRBD2. Per the germline V gene, CDR1 is LNHNV and CDR2 is YYDKDF (reference sequence). The CDR3 spans 19 residues. The V segment lost 1 base and the J segment 5 bases; nucleotides outside the gene matches: 16.

This clonotype was seen repeatedly, ten times or more. A library made for alpha chains picked up this beta chain off target, so its size means little. This rearrangement joins TRBV3-1 to TRBJ2-2; 9 bases line up with TRBD1. CDR3 length equals 15 residues. The trim removed 6 bases at V and 6 bases at J, leaving 8 bases unmatched. Looked up from germline, CDR1 is LGHDT and CDR2 is YNNKEL (reference sequence). The CDR3 is CASRGGQGLPGELFF. The CDR3 DNA reads as TGTGCCAGCAGGGGGGGACAGGGCTTGCCCGGGGAGCTGTTTTTT.

This clonotype was found many times. The library was prepared for alpha chains; this beta chain is a stray read, so its frequency means little. V and J are TRBV5-1 and TRBJ2-1, with D perhaps matching TRBD1 or TRBD2 (5 bases each). Looked up from germline, CDR1 is SGHRS and CDR2 is YFSETQ. CDR3 size: 12 residues. V was clipped by 4 bases and J by 8 bases, with 10 bases between them. CDR3 region: CASSQQEDEQFF. In nucleotides, the CDR3 is TGCGCCAGCAGCCAACAGGAGGATGAGCAGTTCTTC. Full variable domain (missing parts from reference TRBV5-1 and TRBJ2-1): KAGVTQTPRYLIKTRGQQVTLSCSPISGHRSVSWYQQTPGQGLQFLFEYFSETQRNKGNFPGRFSGRQFSNSRSEMNVSTLELGDSALYLCASSQQEDEQFFGPGTRLTVL.

Many counts were recorded for this clonotype. This beta chain was picked up by a library intended for alpha chains and is off target, so its count carries little meaning. The rearrangement uses TRBV15 and TRBJ1-2, with a possible D match to TRBD1 (5 bases). This CDR3 is 16 amino acids long. Per the germline V gene, CDR1 is LNHNV and CDR2 is YYDKDF (reference sequence). Deletions cut 4 bases from V and 6 bases from J, with 21 bases between. The CDR3 loop is CATSIGLDWGTDGYTF. In DNA, the CDR3 is TGTGCCACCAGCATAGGATTAGATTGGGGCACGGATGGCTACACCTTC. Based on the CDR3 plus reference TRBV15 and TRBJ1-2, the full variable domain is DAMVIQNPRYQVTQFGKPVTLSCSQTLNHNVMYWYQQKSSQAPKLLFHYYDKDFNNEADTPDNFQSRRPNTSFCFLDIRSPGLGDTAMYLCATSIGLDWGTDGYTFGSGTRLTVV.

This clonotype was seen ten or more times. This beta chain came through as a stray read in a library set up for alpha chains, and its size says little. The chain links TRBV7-2 to TRBJ2-3; D is ambiguous. The germline V gene encodes CDR1 SGHTA and CDR2 FQGNSA. This CDR3 comprises 14 residues. V gave up 3 bases and J gave up 2 bases, with 9 bases separating them. The CDR3 sequence is CASSFGDPTDTQYF. CDR3 bases: TGTGCCAGCAGCTTTGGCGACCCCACAGATACGCAGTATTTT.

This clonotype was seen ten or more times. This beta chain slipped into a library made for alpha chains as a stray read, so its size is not meaningful. This chain uses TRBV29-1 with TRBJ2-5; perhaps D is TRBD1 or TRBD2 (5 bases each). Germline CDR1 reads SQVTM; CDR2 reads ANQGSEA. There are 13 residues in the CDR3. V was cut by 4 bases and J by 0 bases, with 9 bases left in between. In DNA form, the CDR3 reads TGCAGCGTTGCCGGGACGGACCAAGAGACCCAGTACTTC. Translated: CSVAGTDQETQYF.

This clonotype was recorded at least ten times. This beta chain came through as a stray read in a library set up for alpha chains, and its size says little. The chain has TRBV29-1 and TRBJ1-1; D ambiguous. V lost 6 bases to trimming and J lost 4 bases, with 9 bases between them. Germline-derived CDR1 and CDR2 are SQVTM and ANQGSEA. This CDR3 comprises 11 residues. The CDR3 bases are TGCAGCGTGCTGTGGGGCACTGAAGCTTTCTTT. It translates to CSVLWGTEAFF.

This clonotype was seen many times. This beta chain was picked up by a library intended for alpha chains and is off target, so its count carries little meaning. This chain uses TRBV12-3 or TRBV12-4 with TRBJ1-4; 7 positions match TRBD1. This CDR3 is 15 amino acids long. V was pared by 5 bases and J by 8 bases, with 11 bases of the junction left unmatched. The CDR3 region has the DNA TGTGCCAGCAGTCTCCAGGGGGGGGCGCTCGAAAAACTGTTTTTT. Residues: CASSLQGGALEKLFF.

This clonotype was detected many times. A library made for alpha chains picked up this beta chain off target, so its size means little. The gene calls are TRBV12-3 or TRBV12-4 and TRBJ2-2; D remains ambiguous. CDR3 length: 13 residues. V dropped 4 bases and J dropped 7 bases, with 10 bases sitting between them. CDR3 nucleotides: TGTGCCAGCAGTTCTACTCCTGGCGGGGAGCTGTTTTTT. It translates to CASSSTPGGELFF.

This clonotype was seen repeatedly, ten times or more. This beta chain is a stray read from a library made for alpha chains; its abundance is not meaningful. The chain combines TRBV6-5 with TRBJ2-1, with TRBD2 identical over 7 bases. Germline V CDR1 and CDR2: MNHEY, SVGAGI. Trimming took 1 base from V and 6 from J; bases not matched to a gene: 3. The CDR3 is 14 amino acids. The CDR3 loop is CASSYWGGGNEQFF. In nucleotides, the CDR3 is TGTGCCAGCAGTTACTGGGGGGGTGGCAATGAGCAGTTCTTC.